These 13 T cell receptor beta chains share one sample of origin, sequenced in a study of blood T cell repertoires in COVID-19. Clones were sequenced by immunoSEQ multiplex PCR, and TCRdb holds only the in-frame ones, with some missing. The data hold more than 150,000 clones, with about nine tenths observed a single time. Sequences were obtained from peripheral blood. These receptors all come from a man aged 40-50 years with acute or convalescent COVID-19.

CDR3 loop: CATSTPRGQGYNEQFF. DNA for the CDR3: TGTGCCACCAGCACCCCCAGGGGACAGGGATACAATGAGCAGTTCTTC. This chain uses TRBV15 with TRBJ2-1; TRBD1 agrees at 9 bases. The CDR3 extends over 16 amino acids. The J segment lost 4 bases and the V segment lost 4 bases, leaving 8 bases of the junction unmatched. Germline V gene data show CDR1 as LNHNV and CDR2 as YYDKDF (reference sequence).

The CDR3 is CASSTPELGGNQPQHF. DNA for the CDR3: TGTGCCAGCAGTACCCCGGAGCTAGGCGGCAATCAGCCCCAGCATTTT. The J gene is TRBJ1-5, the V gene TRBV6-2 or TRBV6-3; D call uncertain. Trimming shortened V by 5 bases and J by 2 bases, and 16 bases separated the two germline ends. Germline V gene sequence: CDR1 MNHEY, CDR2 SVGEGT. The CDR3 sequence is 16 residues long.

The chain uses TRBV6-5 and TRBJ2-7; 9 bases fit TRBD1. This CDR3 has 15 amino acids. Germline-derived CDR1 and CDR2 are MNHEY and SVGAGI. The trim removed 6 bases at V and 1 base at J, leaving 7 bases unmatched. The CDR3 DNA is TGTGCCAGCAGCCATCGGACAGGGGAGTCCTACGAGCAGTACTTC. It translates to CASSHRTGESYEQYF.

This chain joins TRBV19 and TRBJ1-5, with a weak D call TRBD1 (5 bases). CDR3 length: 15 amino acids. Germline CDR1 is LNHDA and CDR2 is SQIVND (reference sequence). V dropped 2 bases and J dropped 9 bases, with 17 bases sitting between them. The CDR3 coding sequence is TGTGCCAGTAGTATATCTAATTGGGGCGATCGGCCCCAGCATTTT. Translation: CASSISNWGDRPQHF.

V usage is TRBV9 and J usage is TRBJ2-5, with 10 bases aligning to TRBD2. Trimming cost V 0 bases and J 4 bases; bases outside gene matches: 9. The CDR3 covers 17 residues. The germline CDR1 and CDR2 sequences are SGDLS and YYNGEE. The CDR3 DNA reads TGTGCCAGCAGCGTAGGGTCTAGCGGGGGTGTGGTAGAGACCCAGTACTTC. Translation gives CASSVGSSGGVVETQYF.

This chain uses TRBV6-2 or TRBV6-3 with TRBJ2-1, with 9 bases that match TRBD2. The CDR3 is made up of 13 amino acids. In germline, CDR1 is MNHEY, CDR2 SVGEGT. V shed 6 bases, J shed 9 bases, and the junction held 6 bases outside the gene matches. CDR3 residues: CASSQTSGGEQFF. CDR3 nucleotides: TGTGCCAGCAGCCAGACTAGCGGAGGTGAGCAGTTCTTC.

The chain couples TRBV28 to TRBJ1-5, with D maybe TRBD1 (5 bases). Trimming took 11 bases from V and 0 from J, leaving 14 bases between them. This CDR3 has 14 residues. Germline lookup yields CDR1 MDHEN and CDR2 SYDVKM. The CDR3 DNA reads TGTGCCGGGGATACAGGAGATAGCAATCAGCCCCAGCATTTT. Translated, it gives CAGDTGDSNQPQHF.

The genes are TRBV30 and TRBJ1-4; D gene uncertain. The length of the CDR3 is 12 residues. The germline CDR1 and CDR2 sequences are GTSNPN and SVGIG (reference sequence). V lost 2 bases and J 8 bases, leaving 9 bases between the germline ends. The CDR3 DNA follows: TGTGCCTGGAGTCTGGGCCAGGAAAAACTGTTTTTT. Protein product: CAWSLGQEKLFF.

The chain combines TRBV6-5 with TRBJ2-6; tentatively, D is TRBD2 (6 bases). Germline CDR1 and CDR2: MNHEY and SVGAGI. V gave up 7 bases and J gave up 0 bases, with 10 bases separating them. The CDR3 totals 15 residues. CDR3: CASTGLSSGANVLTF. CDR3 bases: TGTGCCAGCACGGGACTTAGCTCTGGGGCCAACGTCCTGACTTTC.

This chain links TRBV7-9 with TRBJ2-3; 8 nucleotides match TRBD1. V shed 2 bases, J shed 3 bases, and the junction held 7 bases outside the gene matches. Germline V gene data show CDR1 as SEHNR and CDR2 as FQNEAQ (reference sequence). The CDR3 is 16 residues long. CDR3 DNA: TGTGCCAGCAGCTTATCACCCAGGGGGCTTACAGATACGCAGTATTTT. It specifies CASSLSPRGLTDTQYF.

The chain uses TRBV2 and TRBJ1-1, with 9 nucleotides matching TRBD1. V lost 10 bases, J lost 3 bases, and 9 bases stayed unmatched. Per germline, CDR1 SNHLY and CDR2 FYNNEI. CDR3 size: 14 residues. Written as DNA, the CDR3 is TGTGCCAAAAAGGACAGGGGCCGAGACACTGAAGCTTTCTTT. It yields the protein CAKKDRGRDTEAFF.

This chain connects TRBV7-6 to TRBJ2-7; D remains ambiguous. This CDR3 comprises 15 residues. V was clipped by 5 bases and J by 0 bases, with 14 bases between them. Germline V gives CDR1 SGHVS, CDR2 FNYEAQ. The CDR3 nucleotides read TGTGCCAGCAGCGACTCAGATTTTGACTCCTACGAGCAGTACTTC. Translation gives CASSDSDFDSYEQYF. The whole variable domain, remainder taken from reference TRBV7-6 and TRBJ2-7, is GAGVSQSPRYKVTKRGQDVALRCDPISGHVSLYWYRQALGQGPEFLTYFNYEAQQDKSGLPNDRFSAERPEGSISTLTIQRTEQRDSAMYRCASSDSDFDSYEQYFGPGTRLTVT.

This clone appeared a single time. The rearrangement joins TRBV18 to TRBJ2-2; 7 bases match TRBD1. Trimming took 4 bases from V and 7 from J; bases not matched to a gene: 12. There are 16 residues in the CDR3. In germline, CDR1 is KGHSH, CDR2 LQKENI. The CDR3 sequence: CASSLYSGTASGELFF. Written as DNA, the CDR3 is TGTGCCAGCTCACTATATTCCGGGACAGCCAGCGGGGAGCTGTTTTTT.